These T cell receptor beta chains were read from a single sample in a study of blood T cell repertoires in COVID-19. The table came from immunoSEQ multiplex PCR; TCRdb's copy has only in-frame clones and leaves some out. The sample lists some 300,000 clones, around 85% occurring once. The sequencing input was peripheral blood. Source of these receptors: a woman in her forties or fifties with active or convalescent COVID-19. The CDR3 runs from the conserved cysteine through the conserved F or W. The D gene is left open where the match is weak. Only part of the rows carry a size: once, few, many, or a class if the clone is expanded.

j_call	cdr3_length	d_call	clone_size	v_call	cdr3_aa	cdr3_nt
TRBJ1-4	15	TRBD1	NA	TRBV6-6	CASSNRDRSNEKLFF	TGTGCCAGCAGTAACCGGGACAGGTCTAATGAAAAACTGTTTTTT
TRBJ2-3	11	TRBD2	NA	TRBV19	CASTGLAGNYF	TGTGCCAGTACCGGACTAGCGGGAAATTATTTT
TRBJ2-5	16	TRBD2	NA	TRBV10-2	CASSESGLAVLETQYF	TGCGCCAGCAGTGAGTCGGGACTAGCGGTCCTGGAGACCCAGTACTTC
TRBJ2-4	15	NA	NA	TRBV5-4	CASSPAGSRGHIQYF	TGTGCCAGCAGCCCTGCCGGGTCGCGCGGGCACATTCAGTACTTC
TRBJ1-5	13	TRBD1	NA	TRBV12-3/TRBV12-4	CASTRDRAQPQHF	TGTGCCAGCACCCGGGACAGGGCTCAGCCCCAGCATTTT
TRBJ1-2	13	NA	once	TRBV2	CASKYIPNYGYTF	TGTGCCAGCAAATACATCCCTAACTATGGCTACACCTTC
TRBJ2-4	14	TRBD2	NA	TRBV19	CASSIGGGTNLQYF	TGTGCCAGTAGTATCGGCGGTGGGACTAATCTTCAGTACTTC
TRBJ2-1	13	NA	once	TRBV6-5	CASSYPGVPGQFF	TGTGCCAGCAGTTACCCGGGGGTCCCCGGACAGTTCTTC
TRBJ1-1	15	TRBD1	NA	TRBV28	CASSPATGGGTEAFF	TGTGCCAGCAGTCCCGCGACAGGGGGAGGCACTGAAGCTTTCTTT
TRBJ1-2	12	NA	NA	TRBV6-2/TRBV6-3	CASSSTRVGYTF	TGTGCCAGCAGTTCTACCCGGGTTGGCTACACCTTC
TRBJ2-1	16	TRBD2	NA	TRBV7-6	CASSLRGAGGTNEQFF	TGTGCCAGCAGCTTACGGGGGGCGGGAGGGACCAATGAGCAGTTCTTC
TRBJ1-5	16	NA	once	TRBV27	CASSPARVSSNQPQHF	TGTGCCAGCAGTCCCGCCAGGGTGTCAAGCAATCAGCCCCAGCATTTT
TRBJ1-2	13	NA	NA	TRBV5-6	CASSSGAGSGYTF	TGTGCCAGCAGCTCAGGAGCGGGGAGCGGCTACACCTTC
TRBJ2-3	14	NA	few	TRBV14	CASSPAGLTDTQYF	TGTGCCAGCAGCCCGGCAGGGTTGACAGATACGCAGTATTTT
TRBJ2-5	14	TRBD2	few	TRBV5-1	CASSFGTSEETQYF	TGCGCCAGCAGCTTCGGGACTAGCGAAGAGACCCAGTACTTC
TRBJ1-2	12	TRBD1	few	TRBV19	CASTQGTGPHTF	TGTGCCAGTACTCAGGGGACAGGGCCTCACACCTTC
TRBJ1-1	15	TRBD1	NA	TRBV7-3	CASSFRDRLNTEAFF	TGTGCCAGCAGCTTTCGGGACAGGTTGAACACTGAAGCTTTCTTT
TRBJ1-3	14	TRBD1	few	TRBV3-1/TRBV3-2	CASSLRGPGNTIYF	TGTGCCAGCAGCCTCAGGGGGCCCGGAAACACCATATATTTT
TRBJ1-6	21	TRBD1	NA	TRBV3-1/TRBV3-2	CASRRSRTGEKSGPYNSPLHF	TGTGCCAGCAGAAGAAGCCGGACAGGGGAAAAGAGTGGCCCCTATAATTCACCCCTCCACTTT
TRBJ1-6	13	TRBD1	NA	TRBV6-6	CASSPYRGSPLHF	TGTGCCAGCAGCCCCTACAGGGGATCACCCCTCCACTTT
TRBJ2-7	16	TRBD1	NA	TRBV28	CASKIGTGGYPYEQYF	TGTGCCAGCAAGATTGGGACAGGGGGCTACCCCTACGAGCAGTACTTC
TRBJ2-7	14	NA	once	TRBV5-1	CASSQQGSPYEQYF	TGCGCCAGCAGCCAACAGGGAAGCCCCTACGAGCAGTACTTC
TRBJ2-7	13	NA	NA	TRBV5-6	CASSIAVAYEQYF	TGTGCCAGCAGCATAGCAGTCGCCTACGAGCAGTACTTC
TRBJ2-1	13	NA	few	TRBV9	CASSVGLAVEQFF	TGTGCCAGCAGCGTAGGGTTAGCCGTTGAGCAGTTCTTC
TRBJ1-6	15	NA	NA	TRBV5-1	CASSLGGGDNSPLHF	TGCGCCAGCAGCTTGGGCGGGGGAGATAATTCACCCCTCCACTTT
TRBJ2-3	12	NA	NA	TRBV5-1	CASSLARDTQYF	TGCGCCAGCAGCTTGGCTAGGGATACGCAGTATTTT
TRBJ1-2	15	NA	once	TRBV5-1	CASSSPAQGNYGYTF	TGCGCCAGCAGCTCCCCGGCCCAGGGTAACTATGGCTACACCTTC
TRBJ2-7	18	TRBD2	NA	TRBV7-9	CASSLANVVAGALGEQYF	TGTGCCAGCAGCTTAGCGAATGTGGTAGCGGGTGCGTTGGGCGAGCAGTACTTC
TRBJ1-1	15	NA	NA	TRBV28	CASSTFWGTGDEAFF	TGTGCCAGCAGTACCTTCTGGGGGACGGGAGATGAAGCTTTCTTT
TRBJ2-2	16	NA	NA	TRBV9	CASSVGAAAVTGELFF	TGTGCCAGCAGCGTAGGGGCAGCGGCCGTCACCGGGGAGCTGTTTTTT
TRBJ2-6	14	NA	once	TRBV5-1	CASSVTAGANVLTF	TGCGCCAGCAGCGTGACAGCTGGGGCCAACGTCCTGACTTTC
TRBJ2-7	15	TRBD2	NA	TRBV28	CASRPFRLAGDEQYF	TGTGCCAGCAGGCCCTTCCGACTAGCGGGAGACGAGCAGTACTTC
TRBJ1-1	14	TRBD1	NA	TRBV27	CASSSGGLNTEAFF	TGTGCCAGCAGTTCAGGGGGCCTGAACACTGAAGCTTTCTTT
TRBJ2-1	18	TRBD2	NA	TRBV12-5	CASGPGTSGTSSYNEQFF	TGTGCTAGTGGTCCTGGGACTAGCGGGACGAGCTCCTACAATGAGCAGTTCTTC
TRBJ1-1	13	NA	NA	TRBV12-3/TRBV12-4	CASSPAGAAEAFF	TGTGCCAGCAGTCCCGCGGGGGCGGCTGAAGCTTTCTTT
TRBJ2-7	15	NA	NA	TRBV4-1	CASRSYAGSGYEQYF	TGCGCCAGCAGATCGTACGCGGGGTCGGGTTACGAGCAGTACTTC
TRBJ2-5	12	NA	NA	TRBV3-1/TRBV3-2	CASSQRDETQYF	TGTGCCAGCAGCCAGCGGGACGAGACCCAGTACTTC
TRBJ2-7	14	NA	NA	TRBV2	CASSFGTGPYEQYF	TGTGCCAGCAGTTTCGGGACTGGACCCTACGAGCAGTACTTC
TRBJ2-7	13	NA	NA	TRBV11-2	CASSLDTQGEQYF	TGTGCCAGCAGCTTAGATACCCAGGGGGAGCAGTACTTC
TRBJ2-2	17	NA	NA	TRBV28	CASSLQRAQGNTGELFF	TGTGCCAGCAGTTTACAGCGGGCCCAAGGGAACACCGGGGAGCTGTTTTTT
TRBJ2-7	15	TRBD2	few	TRBV3-1/TRBV3-2	CASSQGTSGTYEQYF	TGTGCCAGCAGCCAAGGGACTAGCGGCACCTACGAGCAGTACTTC